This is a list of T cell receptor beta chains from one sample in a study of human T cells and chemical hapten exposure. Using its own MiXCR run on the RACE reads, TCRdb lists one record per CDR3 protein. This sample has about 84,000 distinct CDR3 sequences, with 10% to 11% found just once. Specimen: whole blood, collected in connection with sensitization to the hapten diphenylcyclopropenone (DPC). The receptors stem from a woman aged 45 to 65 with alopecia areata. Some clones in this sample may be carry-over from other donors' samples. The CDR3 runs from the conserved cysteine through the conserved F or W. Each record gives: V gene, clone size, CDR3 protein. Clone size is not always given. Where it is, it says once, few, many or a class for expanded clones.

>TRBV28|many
CASSLGALAGNTGELFF
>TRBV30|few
CAWSYGGVNTGELFF
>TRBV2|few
CASSEEGRSEQFF
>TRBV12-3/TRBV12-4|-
CASSLAWEQYF
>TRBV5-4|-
CASSTTTGDWNEQFF
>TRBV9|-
CASSATGGGETQYF
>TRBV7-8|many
CASSLGTGRSSTDTQYF
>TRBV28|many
CASSLSGQGGVKGYTF
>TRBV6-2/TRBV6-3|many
CASSLEKGRPYNEQFF
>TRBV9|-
CASSAISGRAFF
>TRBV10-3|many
CACQGRLNYGYTF
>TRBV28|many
CASSPQGGNSPLHF
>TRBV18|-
CASSAGTYETQYF
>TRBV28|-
CASGGANEQYF
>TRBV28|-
CASSSPGLAGTYEQYF
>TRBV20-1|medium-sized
CSSQGSRGEQYF
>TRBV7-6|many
CASSLDDDEQYF
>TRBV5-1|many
CASSLSREQYF
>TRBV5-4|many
CASSSHGQRGRELFF
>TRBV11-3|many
CASSPQGPATEAFF
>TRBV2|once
CASSVVQAGNIQYF
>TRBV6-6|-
CASSAQGTGANVLTF
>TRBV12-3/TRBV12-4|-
CASSGTGGAETQYF
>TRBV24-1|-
CATRGEAYNEQFF
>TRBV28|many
CASSSPAGARNTIYF
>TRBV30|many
CAWSGLEEQFF
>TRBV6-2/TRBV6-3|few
CASSPGQLNQPQHF
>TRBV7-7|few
CASSPALLAGEQFF
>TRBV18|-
CASSPGQGNEQNF
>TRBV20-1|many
CSARSGRDIYGYTF
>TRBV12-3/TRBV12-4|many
CASSLSRVGGQNEQFF
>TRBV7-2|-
CASSTRQGEQYF
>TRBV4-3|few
CASSQEEATSGRLSIQYF
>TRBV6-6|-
CASSPTTGRGGGYEQYF